One and the same sample provided the 23 T cell receptor beta chains below, sequenced in a study of shared clonotypes between healthy human individuals. TCRdb keeps only in-frame clones here, not all; method: immunoSEQ multiplex PCR. The sample comprises 1.6 million or so clones, around 98.5% of which are singletons, and approximately 0.38% rests with the top ten. Sequencing was done on a sample of naive CD4+ T cells sorted from blood. Indicated subset: CD45RA+ positively selected. These receptors were collected from a man aged 25-40 years in good health.

The chain uses TRBV10-2 and TRBJ2-2, with D uncertain. The CDR3 runs 20 residues. CDR1 and CDR2 (germline): WSHSY, SAAADI. The V and J ends lost 6 bases and 0 bases respectively, with 26 bases between them. CDR3 sequence (DNA): TGCGCCAGCAGCCTAGAGTCGATGTTACTCGGCGTGCCGAACACCGGGGAGCTGTTTTTT. As protein: CASSLESMLLGVPNTGELFF.

This chain joins TRBV18 and TRBJ1-1; D is unresolved. Trimming stripped 3 bases from V and 6 bases from J, with 11 bases between. The germline V gene encodes CDR1 KGHSH and CDR2 LQKENI. This CDR3 is 13 amino acids long. CDR3 protein: CASSPDVQSEAFF. CDR3 coding DNA: TGTGCCAGCTCACCGGACGTGCAGTCTGAAGCTTTCTTT.

The chain joins TRBV5-4 to TRBJ2-7, with 7 bases that match TRBD1. CDR3 length: 13 residues. Germline V gene sequence: CDR1 SGHNT, CDR2 YYREEE (reference sequence). Unmatched junction bases numbered 4, after V lost 4 bases and J lost 3 bases. CDR3 in amino acids: CASSIGTDYEQYF. DNA of the CDR3: TGTGCCAGCAGCATCGGGACAGACTACGAGCAGTACTTC.

The V gene is TRBV5-1, the J gene TRBJ2-1; 8 bases fit TRBD2. CDR1 is SGHRS and CDR2 is YFSETQ in the germline V gene. This CDR3 is 19 amino acids long. Trimming at V came to 4 bases and at J to 0 bases, leaving 15 bases not matched to a gene. CDR3 residues: CASSPDPGGELSSYNEQFF. The CDR3 nucleotides are TGCGCCAGCAGCCCCGACCCCGGGGGGGAGCTAAGCTCCTACAATGAGCAGTTCTTC.

For the CDR3, the DNA is TGTGCCAGCAGCGTCGACAGGGGGAGAGGACACTTACTAGGAAACACCATATATTTT. It yields the protein CASSVDRGRGHLLGNTIYF. V is TRBV7-2 and J is TRBJ1-3, with 9 bases identical to TRBD1. V lost 5 bases to trimming and J lost 4 bases; unmatched junction nucleotides: 18. The CDR3 runs to 19 residues. The germline gives CDR1 SGHTA, CDR2 FQGNSA.

The chain couples TRBV5-1 to TRBJ2-7; the D gene is possibly TRBD1 (7 bases). The CDR3 totals 14 residues. V lost 7 bases to trimming and J lost 0 bases, with 14 bases between them. Germline CDR1 and CDR2: SGHRS and YFSETQ. The CDR3 region is CASGQGGSSYEQYF. DNA of the CDR3: TGCGCCAGCGGCCAGGGGGGAAGCTCCTACGAGCAGTACTTC.

The chain combines TRBV7-9 with TRBJ2-3; 8 positions match TRBD1. J lost 2 bases, V lost 5 bases, and 6 bases had no gene match. The CDR3 extends over 15 amino acids. Germline V gene sequence: CDR1 SEHNR, CDR2 FQNEAQ (reference sequence). The DNA for the CDR3 is TGTGCCAGCAGCCTGCGGACAGGGATCACAGATACGCAGTATTTT. This codes for CASSLRTGITDTQYF.

As to this clone: Mismatch with germline at one junction end may stem from a read error. The genes are TRBV7-2 and TRBJ1-5; 11 bases line up with TRBD1. From germline, CDR1 is SGHTA and CDR2 FQGNSA. This CDR3 region has 15 residues. The DNA of the CDR3 is TGTGCCTGCAGGGACTCGGACAGGGGGCCACGGCCCCAGCATTTT. Residues: CACRDSDRGPRPQHF.

V and J are TRBV7-9 and TRBJ2-1; 7 nucleotides align to TRBD2. Germline trimming cut 5 bases from V and 0 bases from J; bases unmatched to any gene: 7. This CDR3 is 16 amino acids long. Germline V gives CDR1 SEHNR, CDR2 FQNEAQ (reference sequence). CDR3 sequence reads: CASSLPSGSSYNEQFF. CDR3 coding DNA: TGTGCCAGCAGCCTTCCTAGCGGAAGCTCCTACAATGAGCAGTTCTTC.

V is TRBV28 and J is TRBJ2-3, with D unresolved. Trimming took off 4 bases at V and 6 bases at J, with 8 bases between the two ends. The CDR3 sequence is 12 residues long. Germline CDR1 is MDHEN and CDR2 is SYDVKM. In nucleotides, the CDR3 is TGTGCCAGCAGTTCGCAGGATGATACGCAGTATTTT. Translation gives CASSSQDDTQYF.

The chain is built from TRBV7-6 and TRBJ2-2; the match to TRBD2 covers 8 bases. This CDR3 is 17 amino acids long. Looked up from germline, CDR1 is SGHVS and CDR2 is FNYEAQ. V dropped 1 base and J dropped 5; count of bases not matched to a gene: 9. This chain's CDR3 is CASSLGSGRDQTGELFF. The CDR3 DNA is TGTGCCAGCAGCTTAGGAAGCGGGAGAGATCAAACCGGGGAGCTGTTTTTT.

V gene TRBV19 combines with J gene TRBJ2-7, with TRBD1 identical over 10 bases. Per the germline V gene, CDR1 is LNHDA and CDR2 is SQIVND (reference sequence). With 5 bases clipped from V and 1 base from J, the junction kept 2 bases outside the gene matches. The CDR3 is made up of 14 amino acids. CDR3 region: CASSGDRGSYEQYF. The CDR3 nucleotides read TGTGCCAGTAGTGGGGACAGGGGTTCCTACGAGCAGTACTTC.

The rearrangement links TRBV5-5 to TRBJ1-5; D not resolved. With 0 bases removed from V and 3 bases from J, the gap between germline ends came to 10 bases. The germline gives CDR1 SGHKS, CDR2 YYEKEE (reference sequence). The CDR3 length is 15 residues. In DNA, the CDR3 is TGTGCCAGCAGCTTGGGAGTACGGGACAATCAGCCCCAGCATTTT. This codes for CASSLGVRDNQPQHF.

The rearrangement uses TRBV25-1 and TRBJ1-1; 9 positions match TRBD1. CDR3 length: 16 residues. The J segment lost 2 bases and the V segment lost 4 bases, leaving 8 bases of the junction unmatched. Germline V lookup: CDR1 MGHDK, CDR2 SYGVNS. The CDR3 nucleotides are TGTGCCAGCAGTGGGATTACGGGACAGGGAAACACTGAAGCTTTCTTT. Translation: CASSGITGQGNTEAFF.

The V and J genes are TRBV7-2 and TRBJ2-7; 7 bases agree with TRBD1. Trimming at V came to 1 base and at J to 3 bases, leaving 12 bases not matched to a gene. This CDR3 is built from 17 residues. Germline V gene lookup returns CDR1 SGHTA and CDR2 FQGNSA. CDR3 sequence reads: CASSLDGTGARNYEQYF. The CDR3 DNA sequence: TGTGCCAGCAGCTTAGATGGTACAGGGGCCCGTAACTACGAGCAGTACTTC.

The chain combines TRBV6-1 with TRBJ1-6; D gene uncertain. Trimming shortened V by 6 bases and J by 0 bases, and 9 bases separated the two germline ends. The CDR3 length is 15 residues. Germline loops: CDR1 MNHNS, CDR2 SASEGT. The CDR3 sequence is CASRPLSSYNSPLHF. DNA of the CDR3: TGTGCCAGCAGGCCCCTGAGCTCCTATAATTCACCCCTCCACTTT.

This clone was observed once. V gene TRBV2 combines with J gene TRBJ1-4, with D unresolved. Trimming took 4 bases from V and 3 from J, leaving 9 bases between them. The CDR3 sequence is 14 residues long. Per germline, CDR1 SNHLY and CDR2 FYNNEI. For the CDR3, the DNA is TGTGCCAGCAGTGGGGGAGGGTCTAATGAAAAACTGTTTTTT. Translating gives CASSGGGSNEKLFF.

The rearrangement uses TRBV18 and TRBJ1-3; weak D call: TRBD1 (5 bases). V dropped 5 bases and J dropped 9 bases, with 17 bases sitting between them. The germline gives CDR1 KGHSH, CDR2 LQKENI. The CDR3 is 14 residues long. CDR3 in DNA: TGTGCCAGCTCATCTAAACTGAAGGGACTCACCATATATTTT. Its protein is CASSSKLKGLTIYF.

V usage is TRBV10-3 and J usage is TRBJ1-2; maybe TRBD1 (5 bases). Trimming stripped 4 bases from V and 7 bases from J, with 10 bases between. Germline V gives CDR1 ENHRY, CDR2 SYGVKD. This CDR3 is built from 12 residues. CDR3 protein: CAISVGTPGYTF. CDR3 nucleotide sequence: TGTGCCATCAGTGTGGGGACCCCTGGCTACACCTTC.

The gene calls are TRBV28 and TRBJ1-5, with D possibly matching TRBD1 (5 bases). Germline V gives CDR1 MDHEN, CDR2 SYDVKM. V shed 3 bases and J shed 4 bases, with 10 bases lying between them. This CDR3 is 14 amino acids long. The CDR3 sequence: CASSLGRSNQPQHF. For the CDR3, the DNA is TGTGCCAGCAGTTTGGGACGTTCAAATCAGCCCCAGCATTTT.

V usage is TRBV6-1 and J usage is TRBJ2-3; 7 bases match TRBD2. Trimming at V came to 1 base and at J to 5 bases, leaving 12 bases not matched to a gene. This CDR3 has 17 residues. CDR1 and CDR2 (germline): MNHNS, SASEGT. The DNA for the CDR3 is TGTGCCAGCAGTGAAGATGGCGGGAGAGGGAAGTTAGATACGCAGTATTTT. Amino acids: CASSEDGGRGKLDTQYF.

Comment on this clone: Other DNA sequences in this specimen translate into the identical CDR3. J is TRBJ2-7 and V is TRBV5-1; TRBD1 might be the D (6 bases). Per germline, CDR1 SGHRS and CDR2 YFSETQ. The ends were cut back, 3 bases at V and 4 bases at J, with 8 bases in the middle. The CDR3 spans 12 residues. In DNA, the CDR3 is TGCGCCAGCAGCTCCACAGGGTACGAGCAGTACTTC. Amino acids: CASSSTGYEQYF.

The V and J genes are TRBV25-1 and TRBJ2-1; 7 nucleotides align to TRBD2. V lost 6 bases, J lost 9 bases, and 5 bases stayed unmatched. The CDR3 totals 12 residues. Germline V lookup: CDR1 MGHDK, CDR2 SYGVNS. The CDR3 sequence is CASRREGREQFF. The DNA for the CDR3 is TGTGCCAGCAGGAGGGAGGGCCGTGAGCAGTTCTTC.